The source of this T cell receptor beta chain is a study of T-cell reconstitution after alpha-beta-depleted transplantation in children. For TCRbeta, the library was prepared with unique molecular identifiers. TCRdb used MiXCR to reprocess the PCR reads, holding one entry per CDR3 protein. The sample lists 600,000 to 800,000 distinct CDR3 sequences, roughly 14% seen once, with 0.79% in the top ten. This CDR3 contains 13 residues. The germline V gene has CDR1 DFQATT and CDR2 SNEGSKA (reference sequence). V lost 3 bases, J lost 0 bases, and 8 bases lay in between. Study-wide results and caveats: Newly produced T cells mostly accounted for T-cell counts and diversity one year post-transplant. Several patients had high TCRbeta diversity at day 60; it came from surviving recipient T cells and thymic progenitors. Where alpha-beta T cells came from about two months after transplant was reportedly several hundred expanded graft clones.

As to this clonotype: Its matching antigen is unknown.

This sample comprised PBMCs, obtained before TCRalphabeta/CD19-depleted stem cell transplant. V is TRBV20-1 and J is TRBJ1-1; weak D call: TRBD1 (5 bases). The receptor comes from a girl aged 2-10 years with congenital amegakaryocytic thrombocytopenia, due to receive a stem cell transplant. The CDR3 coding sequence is TGCAGTGCTAGGGGACCGCTGAACACTGAAGCTTTCTTT. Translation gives CSARGPLNTEAFF.